Presented here are 13 T cell receptor beta chains from one specimen sequenced in a study of blood T cells in healthy people across ages. Then a second PCR, running about 6 to 11 cycles, was carried out with a sample-barcoded 5' primer and a J-beta primer mix. TCRdb used MiXCR to reprocess the 5' RACE reads, holding one entry per CDR3 protein. The sample has hundreds of thousands of distinct CDR3 sequences; around three fifths are singletons. Sequenced input: blood. The receptors stem from a man aged 35-49 years in good health.

V gene TRBV9 combines with J gene TRBJ2-7; no definite D call. The CDR3 loop spans 15 amino acids. Germline V gene lookup returns CDR1 SGDLS and CDR2 YYNGEE. V lost 0 bases, J lost 2 bases, and 12 bases lay in between. The CDR3 region is CASSVELGWAYEQYF. CDR3 DNA: TGTGCCAGCAGCGTAGAGTTGGGGTGGGCCTACGAGCAGTACTTC.

The chain carries TRBV12-3 or TRBV12-4 and TRBJ1-2; possible D gene TRBD1, 5 bases. This CDR3 region has 15 residues. V shed 5 bases and J shed 12 bases, with 25 bases lying between them. The CDR3 DNA is TGTGCCAGCAGTCCAAGCAACCTAGTAAGGGGTCGCGACACCTTC. Amino acid sequence: CASSPSNLVRGRDTF.

This clonotype came up a few times. This chain uses TRBV7-9 with TRBJ1-4; 9 bases map to TRBD1. With V trimmed by 5 bases and J by 6 bases, 13 bases remained unmatched. Per germline, CDR1 SEHNR and CDR2 FQNEAQ (reference sequence). The CDR3 runs 17 residues. The CDR3: CASSLPNRGRRDEKLFF. The CDR3 DNA reads TGTGCCAGCAGCCTGCCCAACAGGGGGCGGAGGGATGAAAAACTGTTTTTT.

V gene TRBV3-1 combines with J gene TRBJ2-1, with D perhaps matching TRBD1 (6 bases). Germline CDR1 is LGHDT and CDR2 is YNNKEL (reference sequence). V was clipped by 5 bases and J by 0 bases, with 11 bases between them. This CDR3 contains 15 residues. The CDR3 DNA is TGTGCCAGCAGCTCCCCAGGGGTCTCCTACAATGAGCAGTTCTTC. Amino acids: CASSSPGVSYNEQFF.

This chain uses TRBV3-1 with TRBJ2-6; D gene uncertain. Trimming left V 4 bases short and J 0 bases short, with 10 bases between. The CDR3 is 16 amino acids. From germline, CDR1 is LGHDT and CDR2 YNNKEL (reference sequence). CDR3: CASSPLPDSGANVLTF. The CDR3 DNA reads TGTGCCAGCAGCCCACTACCAGACTCTGGGGCCAACGTCCTGACTTTC.

The chain is built from TRBV10-3 and TRBJ2-4; 9 bases line up with TRBD2. CDR3 length: 17 amino acids. Trimming took 2 bases from V and 0 from J; bases not matched to a gene: 5. The V gene's germline CDR1 is ENHRY and CDR2 SYGVKD. The CDR3 DNA sequence: TGTGCCATCAGTGAGAGGCGGGGGGGACTAGCCAAAAACATTCAGTACTTC. Its protein is CAISERRGGLAKNIQYF.

This clonotype came up a few times. The rearrangement joins TRBV3-1 to TRBJ2-7; the D gene could be TRBD1 or TRBD2 (5 bases each). Germline CDR1 and CDR2: LGHDT and YNNKEL (reference sequence). The CDR3 is 14 amino acids. The V end was cut by 1 base, the J end by 2 bases, with 9 bases between. CDR3 DNA sequence: TGTGCCAGCAGCCAAGGTGGGGACCCCTACGAGCAGTACTTC. Translated, it gives CASSQGGDPYEQYF.

The V gene is TRBV29-1, the J gene TRBJ1-4; D unresolved. The CDR3 runs to 13 residues. Trimming took 3 bases from V and 5 from J, leaving 10 bases between them. CDR1 and CDR2 (germline): SQVTM, ANQGSEA. The CDR3 protein is CSVEFAVNEKLFF. Written as DNA, the CDR3 is TGCAGCGTTGAGTTCGCAGTGAATGAAAAACTGTTTTTT.

This chain uses TRBV11-1 with TRBJ2-3, with no clear D. V lost 1 base, J lost 2 bases, and 16 bases lay in between. Germline loops: CDR1 SGHAT, CDR2 FQDESV (reference sequence). The CDR3 loop spans 17 amino acids. CDR3 coding DNA: TGTGCCAGCAGCTTAGTCCCCATCGGGCCAAACACAGATACGCAGTATTTT. As protein: CASSLVPIGPNTDTQYF.

This clonotype appeared a few times. The chain combines TRBV9 with TRBJ2-7, with 12 bases lining up with TRBD2. TRBJ2-5 explains the end of the DNA better; the J call may be wrong. The CDR3 has 14 amino acids. Per the germline V gene, CDR1 is SGDLS and CDR2 is YYNGEE. CDR3 loop: CASSKGTSGETQYF. The CDR3 DNA reads TGTGCCAGCAGCAAAGGGACTAGCGGGGAGACCCAGTACTTC.

The chain couples TRBV12-3 or TRBV12-4 to TRBJ2-2; D is unresolved. CDR3 length equals 13 residues. Trimming shortened V by 5 bases and J by 7 bases, and 11 bases separated the two germline ends. The CDR3 sequence is CASSQQSIGELFF. In DNA, the CDR3 is TGTGCCAGCAGTCAACAGAGTATCGGGGAGCTGTTTTTT.

The chain couples TRBV29-1 to TRBJ2-1, with D tentatively TRBD2 (5 bases). Germline loops: CDR1 SQVTM, CDR2 ANQGSEA. The CDR3 sequence is 13 residues long. V was cut by 8 bases and J by 5 bases, with 16 bases left in between. CDR3 in amino acids: CSSASRFDNEQFF. CDR3 nucleotides: TGCAGCTCAGCTAGCAGATTCGACAATGAGCAGTTCTTC.

This CDR3 is CASSPDRVSTEAFF. In DNA, the CDR3 is TGTGCCAGCAGCCCCGACAGGGTAAGCACTGAAGCTTTCTTT. The chain uses TRBV7-6 and TRBJ1-1; 7 nucleotides match TRBD1. The CDR3 covers 14 residues. CDR1 and CDR2 (germline): SGHVS, FNYEAQ. Germline trimming cut 5 bases from V and 4 bases from J; bases unmatched to any gene: 7.